Sequencing of this T cell receptor beta chain was carried out in a study of blood T cell repertoires in COVID-19. Germline V gene sequence: CDR1 SGHTA, CDR2 FQGNSA. Trimming stripped 2 bases from V and 2 bases from J, with 12 bases between. This CDR3 comprises 15 residues. Assay used: immunoSEQ multiplex PCR; TCRdb lists only in-frame clones, some missing. The table includes about 140,000 clones, around four fifths detected once. The sequenced sample consisted of PBMCs or T cells enriched from blood (not recorded which). The chain has TRBV7-2 and TRBJ1-2; D unresolved. This clonotype was obtained from a man between 65 and 85 years old who had been exposed to COVID-19. CDR3 nucleotide sequence: TGTGCCAGCAGCTTATCCGGACTACAGAACTATGGCTACACCTTC. Translation: CASSLSGLQNYGYTF.